This T cell receptor (beta chain) was observed in a study of molecular identifiers for immune sequencing clone quantification. Notes on the study in general: Whereas naive cells kept under 1% of molecules in clones above 20 RNA copies, such clones held over 97% in effectors.

TCRdb re-called the PCR reads with MiXCR, one entry per CDR3 protein. The sample carries fewer than 45,000 distinct CDR3 sequences, about 24% recorded once. Preparation of naive CD8 libraries involved roughly 19,000 to 1,000,000 sorted cells and 10%, 30% or 50% RNA. There are 17 residues in the CDR3. The V end lost 4 bases, the J end lost 2 bases, and 19 bases lay between the germline ends. Germline V gives CDR1 LGHNA, CDR2 YSLEER. This clonotype was detected many times. As yet, its antigen is unknown. The source is a human donor in good health. Some libraries in this study had Jurkat cell RNA spiked in. The sample was naive CD8+ T cells from blood, with Jurkat cell RNA spiked in. The subset denotes: FACS-sorted CD8+CD4-CCR7+CD45RA+ naive T cells. This chain connects TRBV4-3 to TRBJ2-3; D gene unclear. This CDR3 reads CASSLQREPTPTDTQYF. The CDR3 DNA sequence: TGCGCCAGCAGCCTTCAACGAGAACCCACGCCCACAGATACGCAGTATTTT.